This TCR beta chain was identified in a study of blood T cell repertoires in COVID-19. The J segment lost 6 bases and the V segment lost 7 bases, leaving 6 bases of the junction unmatched. The CDR3 totals 13 residues. Per germline, CDR1 MNHEY and CDR2 SVGAGI. Sequenced by immunoSEQ multiplex PCR; TCRdb stores in-frame clones only, minus some. This sample has 320,000 or so clones; around 90% occur once, and the top ten carry approximately 5.2%. This chain connects TRBV6-5 to TRBJ1-1, with 9 bases identical to TRBD1. The sample consisted of PBMCs or T cells enriched from blood (not recorded which). This receptor was identified in a man aged 60 to 69 who had recovered from COVID-19. DNA of the CDR3: TGTGCCAGCACCGGACAGGGGCCCGCTGAAGCTTTCTTT. The encoded protein is CASTGQGPAEAFF.